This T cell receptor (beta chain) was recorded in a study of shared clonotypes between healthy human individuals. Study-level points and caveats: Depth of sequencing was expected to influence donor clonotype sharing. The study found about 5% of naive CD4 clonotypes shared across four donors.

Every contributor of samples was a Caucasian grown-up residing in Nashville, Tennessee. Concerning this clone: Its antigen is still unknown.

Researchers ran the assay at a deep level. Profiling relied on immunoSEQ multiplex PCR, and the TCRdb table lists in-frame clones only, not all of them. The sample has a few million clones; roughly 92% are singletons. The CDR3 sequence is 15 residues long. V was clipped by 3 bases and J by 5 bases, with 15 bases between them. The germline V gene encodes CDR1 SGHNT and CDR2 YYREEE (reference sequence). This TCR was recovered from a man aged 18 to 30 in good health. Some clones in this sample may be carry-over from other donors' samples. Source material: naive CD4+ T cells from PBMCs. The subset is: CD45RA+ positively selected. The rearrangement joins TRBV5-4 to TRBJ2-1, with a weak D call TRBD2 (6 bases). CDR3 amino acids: CASSWGLAENNEQFF. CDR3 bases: TGTGCCAGCAGCTGGGGCTTAGCGGAGAACAATGAGCAGTTCTTC.